These 8 T cell receptor beta chains came from one sample sequenced in a study of T cell responses to AZD1222 COVID-19 vaccine. TCRdb's copy holds only in-frame clones and misses some; the assay was immunoSEQ multiplex PCR. The sample holds about 94,000 clones, 75% to 90% seen once. The sample was peripheral blood, taken 28 days after the second AZD1222 dose. Receptors were obtained from an adult who received the AZD1222 COVID-19 vaccine.

The CDR3, as DNA: TGTGCCAGCATTTCGGTTCGAAACACCATATATTTT. Amino acids: CASISVRNTIYF. V is TRBV6-5 and J is TRBJ1-3; D gene uncertain. The CDR3 length is 12 residues. The germline V gene encodes CDR1 MNHEY and CDR2 SVGAGI. Trimming took off 7 bases at V and 5 bases at J, with 9 bases between the two ends.

V gene TRBV11-2 combines with J gene TRBJ1-2, with D possibly matching TRBD1 (5 bases). This CDR3 is 16 amino acids long. Between the trimmed V and J ends, which lost 5 bases and 4 bases, there was a span of 20 bases. Germline lookup yields CDR1 SGHAT and CDR2 FQNNGV. CDR3 amino acids: CASSRTLGEDGYGYTF. CDR3 DNA: TGTGCCAGCAGCCGAACGTTGGGGGAGGACGGCTATGGCTACACCTTC.

The CDR3 DNA follows: TGTGCCAGCAGGAACGGATACGAGCAGTACTTC. Protein sequence: CASRNGYEQYF. The chain has TRBV5-6 and TRBJ2-7; D unclear. CDR3 length: 11 residues. Germline CDR1 reads SGHDT; CDR2 reads YYEEEE. V lost 5 bases and J 4 bases, leaving 7 bases between the germline ends.

The chain uses TRBV30 and TRBJ1-5; possible D gene TRBD1, 6 bases. The germline V gene has CDR1 GTSNPN and CDR2 SVGIG (reference sequence). Trimming removed 3 bases at V and 6 bases at J, with 15 bases between. The CDR3 runs 14 residues. The CDR3 sequence is CAWSAGVDGQPQHF. CDR3 nucleotide sequence: TGTGCCTGGAGCGCAGGGGTTGATGGTCAGCCCCAGCATTTT. Full variable domain (outside the CDR3, taken from reference TRBV30 and TRBJ1-5): SQTIHQWPATLVQPVGSPLSLECTVEGTSNPNLYWYRQAAGRGLQLLFYSVGIGQISSEVPQNLSASRPQDRQFILSSKKLLLSDSGFYLCAWSAGVDGQPQHFGDGTRLSIL.

The chain carries TRBV30 and TRBJ2-3; 15 bases line up with TRBD2. Trimming removed 1 base from V and 6 bases from J; junction bases left unmatched: 5. In germline, CDR1 is GTSNPN, CDR2 SVGIG (reference sequence). CDR3 size: 16 residues. The CDR3 reads CAWSEGLAGGWDTQYF. The DNA of the CDR3 is TGTGCCTGGAGTGAGGGACTAGCGGGAGGTTGGGATACGCAGTATTTT.

This CDR3 reads CASGTGVYEQYF. The DNA of the CDR3 is TGTGCCAGCGGGACAGGGGTCTACGAGCAGTACTTC. V gene TRBV3-1 (or the pseudogene TRBV3-2) combines with J gene TRBJ2-7, with TRBD1 matching 10 bases. Unmatched junction bases numbered 1, after V lost 8 bases and J lost 3 bases. This CDR3 contains 12 residues. Germline lookup yields CDR1 LGHDT and CDR2 YNNKEL (reference sequence).

This chain connects TRBV9 to TRBJ1-5; D remains ambiguous. The CDR3 is made up of 15 amino acids. Germline V gene data show CDR1 as SGDLS and CDR2 as YYNGEE. V was clipped by 0 bases and J by 4 bases, with 11 bases between them. The CDR3 sequence: CASSVGGGQNQPQHF. The CDR3 bases are TGTGCCAGCAGCGTAGGGGGAGGTCAGAATCAGCCCCAGCATTTT.

V and J are TRBV12-3 or TRBV12-4 and TRBJ1-2; no reliable D call. V was pared by 6 bases and J by 8 bases, with 13 bases between. The CDR3 is 12 amino acids. The CDR3 loop reads CASSYGAWGYTF. The CDR3 DNA reads as TGTGCCAGCAGCTACGGTGCATGGGGCTACACCTTC.